Listed below are T cell receptor beta chains from one sample, sequenced in a study of cytomegalovirus exposure and HLA in healthy donors. Only in-frame clones appear in the TCRdb table, and some are missing; sequencing was by immunoSEQ multiplex PCR. This table has under 200,000 clones, approximately 77% appearing once. Sequenced sample: PBMCs. All receptors come from a male donor in good health and CMV-seronegative. Each CDR3 is given with its conserved first and last residue. The order of the fields is J gene, D gene, clone size, V gene, CDR3 DNA, CDR3 protein. A D gene is named only where the DNA matches it firmly. Not every row has a clone size; where given, it reads once, few, many or a size class.

>TRBJ2-3|TRBD2|-|TRBV6-6
TGTGCCAGCAGTTACGGGGGGGTCTCAGATACGCAGTATTTT
CASSYGGVSDTQYF
>TRBJ1-1|TRBD1|-|TRBV28
TGTGCCAGCAGTTCCGACAGGGGCTCTGAAGCTTTCTTT
CASSSDRGSEAFF
>TRBJ2-1|TRBD2|-|TRBV2
TGTGCCAGTAAAGGGGGGACTAGCTCCTACAATGAGCAGTTCTTC
CASKGGTSSYNEQFF
>TRBJ1-1|TRBD1|-|TRBV7-7
TGTGCCAGCAGCCCCTTTCAGGGGGGAGATACTGAAGCTTTCTTT
CASSPFQGGDTEAFF
>TRBJ2-2|-|-|TRBV11-2
TGTGCCAGCAGCTTAGAGGAGGAGTACACCGGGGAGCTGTTTTTT
CASSLEEEYTGELFF
>TRBJ1-2|-|-|TRBV4-1
TGCGCCAGCAGCCAAGGAGAACAGGGCCGGGGCTACACCTTC
CASSQGEQGRGYTF
>TRBJ2-2|-|-|TRBV18
TGTGCCAGCTCACCGGGGGGAGTCGGGGAGCTGTTTTTT
CASSPGGVGELFF
>TRBJ2-1|-|-|TRBV30
TGTGCCTGGAGTGTCGGTCTAGCAGTGTACAATGAGCAGTTCTTC
CAWSVGLAVYNEQFF
>TRBJ2-7|-|-|TRBV11-3
TGTGCCAGCAGCTTTGGGGGGGCCGATGACGAGCAGTACTTC
CASSFGGADDEQYF
>TRBJ2-1|-|-|TRBV6-5
TGTGCCAGCAGTTGGCGGGGCAACAATGAGCAGTTCTTC
CASSWRGNNEQFF
>TRBJ2-1|TRBD2|few|TRBV18
TGTGCCAGCTCACAAAAACGCGGGGGATACTCCTACAATGAGCAGTTCTTC
CASSQKRGGYSYNEQFF
>TRBJ1-4|TRBD1|-|TRBV7-2
TGTGCCAGCAGCTTAACTACGACAGGGGAGCTTAATGAAAAACTGTTTTTT
CASSLTTTGELNEKLFF
>TRBJ2-3|-|once|TRBV18
TGTGCCAGCTCACTTAACGCACTCACAGATACGCAGTATTTT
CASSLNALTDTQYF
>TRBJ1-1|TRBD1|once|TRBV15
TGTGCCACCAGCAGTAGACAGGGCCTGAACACTGAAGCTTTCTTT
CATSSRQGLNTEAFF
>TRBJ2-1|-|-|TRBV7-9
TGTTCCAGCAGCTTACGGGGCGTAGCGGATTGGTCCTACAATGAGCAGTTCTTC
CSSSLRGVADWSYNEQFF
>TRBJ2-5|-|-|TRBV10-3
TGTGCCATCAGTCCGGGACAAGGGGTAGAGACCCAGTACTTC
CAISPGQGVETQYF
>TRBJ2-5|-|-|TRBV5-8
TGTGCCAGCAGCTTGTGGCCGTCGATTCAAGAGACCCAGTACTTC
CASSLWPSIQETQYF
>TRBJ2-7|-|-|TRBV2
TGTGCCAGCAGTGAAACAGGGCCCTCCTACGAGCAGTACTTC
CASSETGPSYEQYF
>TRBJ1-2|-|-|TRBV4-1
TGCGCCAGCAGCCAAGATCTGTACACGGGTGGCTACACCTTC
CASSQDLYTGGYTF
>TRBJ2-3|-|-|TRBV9
TGTGCCAGCAGCGTAGCCGGGAGCGGGACAGATACGCAGTATTTT
CASSVAGSGTDTQYF
>TRBJ2-3|-|once|TRBV5-1
TGCGCCAGCAGCTTCCCCGCGCGCACAGATACGCAGTATTTT
CASSFPARTDTQYF
>TRBJ2-4|TRBD1|-|TRBV5-3
TGTGCCAGAAGCCCAGACAGGGATCTAGCCAAAAACATTCAGTACTTC
CARSPDRDLAKNIQYF
>TRBJ2-7|TRBD1|-|TRBV14
TGTGCCAGCAGCCAAGTGCCGGGACAGGGGTCCCACGAGCAGTACTTC
CASSQVPGQGSHEQYF
>TRBJ1-2|-|-|TRBV6-5
TGTGCCAGCAGTTTCACTAAAGATGGCTACACCTTC
CASSFTKDGYTF
>TRBJ2-1|TRBD2|-|TRBV19
TGTGCCAGTAGTATCGGGACTAGCGGGGCTTCAAGAGTATCGGATGAGCAGTTCTTC
CASSIGTSGASRVSDEQFF
>TRBJ2-7|TRBD2|-|TRBV6-6
TGTGCCAGCCGCTCACTAGCGGGGTCCTACGAGCAGTACTTC
CASRSLAGSYEQYF
>TRBJ2-6|-|-|TRBV5-6
TGTGCCAGCAGCTTGGTTCGCGGATCCGGGGCCAACGTCCTGACTTTC
CASSLVRGSGANVLTF
>TRBJ2-1|TRBD2|-|TRBV15
TGTGCCACCCGAGCGGGAGGGCTGGGGAAGGAGCAGTTCTTC
CATRAGGLGKEQFF
>TRBJ2-7|TRBD2|few|TRBV6-1
TGTGCCAGCAGTGTAGTAACTAGCGGGGGGGCCAGCCCCTACGAGCAGTACTTC
CASSVVTSGGASPYEQYF
>TRBJ2-7|-|-|TRBV14
TGTGCCAGCAGCCAAGGAGGCCAGCAGTACTTC
CASSQGGQQYF
>TRBJ1-3|TRBD1|-|TRBV7-6
TGTGCCAGCAGTCCGAAACGCGGGACAGGGGGCTTCATGGCTGGAAACACCATATATTTT
CASSPKRGTGGFMAGNTIYF
>TRBJ1-1|-|once|TRBV2
TGTGCCAGCAGCGCCTGGGGGGGGAAGACTGAAGCTTTCTTT
CASSAWGGKTEAFF
>TRBJ1-2|TRBD1|-|TRBV10-3
TGTGCCATCAGCTTACAGGGGGACTATGGCTACACCTTC
CAISLQGDYGYTF
>TRBJ1-5|-|few|TRBV6-5
TGTGCCAGCAGTTTGGGGAGGGAACGGAATCAGCCCCAGCATTTT
CASSLGRERNQPQHF
>TRBJ2-3|TRBD2|-|TRBV5-4
TGTGCCAGCAGCTTGGGATTAGCGGGAGCAAACACAGATACGCAGTATTTT
CASSLGLAGANTDTQYF
>TRBJ1-2|TRBD1|-|TRBV7-9
TGTGCCAGCAGCGCGGACAGGGAGAGGATTAACTATGGCTACACCTTC
CASSADRERINYGYTF
>TRBJ2-1|-|once|TRBV6-6
TGTGCCAGCAGCCGTACCTACAATGAGCAGTTCTTC
CASSRTYNEQFF
>TRBJ2-5|TRBD2|-|TRBV5-6
TGTGCCAGCAGCTTGGGTAGGACTAGCGGGGGGCTAGGAGAGACCCAGTACTTC
CASSLGRTSGGLGETQYF
>TRBJ1-2|-|once|TRBV29-1
TGCAGCGTTGAAGATGGGGGGAGGGGGGTTGGGGGCGGCTACACCTTC
CSVEDGGRGVGGGYTF
>TRBJ2-1|TRBD2|-|TRBV28
TGTGCCAGCAGGCCTACTAGCGGGAGAGGGACCTACAATGAGCAGTTCTTC
CASRPTSGRGTYNEQFF
>TRBJ1-1|TRBD1|-|TRBV6-5
TGTGCCAGCAGTTGGGACCGGACAGGTTCTGGTGAAGCTTTCTTT
CASSWDRTGSGEAFF
>TRBJ1-2|TRBD1|-|TRBV5-1
TGCGCCAGCAGCTACGGACAGGGGGCAAGGTATGGCTACACCTTC
CASSYGQGARYGYTF
>TRBJ2-1|TRBD1|-|TRBV28
TGTGCCAGCAGTATCAGGACAGGGACATACAATGAGCAGTTCTTC
CASSIRTGTYNEQFF
>TRBJ1-6|-|-|TRBV5-4
TGTGCCAGCAGCCGAGACAGAGATTCACCCCTCCACTTT
CASSRDRDSPLHF
>TRBJ2-7|TRBD2|-|TRBV7-2
TGTGCCAGCAGCCAAGGACTAGCGGGGGCCTACGAGCAGTACTTC
CASSQGLAGAYEQYF
>TRBJ2-7|TRBD2|-|TRBV7-2
TGTGCCAGCAGCTTAGGACTAGCGGGAGCCGGCGAGCAGTACTTC
CASSLGLAGAGEQYF
>TRBJ1-6|-|-|TRBV4-1
TGCGCCAGCAGCCGAGGACAGCTAAGCTCCTATAATTCACCCCTCCACTTT
CASSRGQLSSYNSPLHF
>TRBJ2-1|TRBD1|-|TRBV15
TGTGCCACCAGCATCGGACAGGGATTGAATGAGCAGTTCTTC
CATSIGQGLNEQFF
>TRBJ2-7|TRBD1|-|TRBV11-2
TGTGCCAGCAGCTCGGACAGGAACTCCTACGAGCAGTACTTC
CASSSDRNSYEQYF
>TRBJ2-4|TRBD2|-|TRBV5-1
TGCGCCAGCAGCTTGGTTTCTAGCGGGGGGGACATTCAGTACTTC
CASSLVSSGGDIQYF
>TRBJ2-7|-|-|TRBV27
TGTGCCAGCAGTCCCCCCCAGGTGTACGAGCAGTACTTC
CASSPPQVYEQYF
>TRBJ2-7|TRBD2|-|TRBV7-6
TGTGCCAGCCAAGTGGGTAGCGGGAGGCCGGGAAGACGAGACGAGCAGTACTTC
CASQVGSGRPGRRDEQYF